Listed below are T cell receptor beta chains from one sample, sequenced in a study of patients and donors after allogeneic stem cell transplantation. TCRdb redid the calling of the RT-PCR reads with MiXCR, one entry per CDR3 protein. The sample has about 960,000 distinct CDR3 sequences; about a sixth are singletons. Material: blood, either unsorted or a sorted T cell fraction (not recorded which). The origin of the receptors is a human donor who was either an allogeneic HSCT recipient or a stem cell or donor lymphocyte infusion donor (not recorded which). It is not recorded whose cells these are; they may come from a transplant donor. CDR3s include the opening cysteine and the closing phenylalanine or tryptophan. A D gene is named only where the DNA matches it firmly. Clone size appears in some rows only: once, few, many, or a class for an expanded clone.

size	V	D	J	CDR3	DNA
few	TRBV25-1	.	TRBJ1-1	CASSGTDRRNTEAFF	TGTGCCAGCAGTGGAACGGACAGACGGAACACTGAAGCTTTCTTT
.	TRBV24-1	.	TRBJ2-1	CATSDMRGGVWDEQFF	TGTGCCACCAGTGATATGAGGGGGGGGGTCTGGGATGAGCAGTTCTTC
.	TRBV27	.	TRBJ1-1	CASSLLVPGARDTEAFF	TGTGCCAGCAGTTTATTGGTGCCAGGGGCGAGGGACACTGAAGCTTTCTTT
.	TRBV6-5	.	TRBJ1-4	CASSYGSFRLNEKLFF	TGTGCCAGCAGTTATGGTTCGTTCCGGCTTAATGAAAAACTGTTTTTT
many	TRBV4-2	.	TRBJ2-1	CASTHRGAVNEQFF	TGTGCCAGCACCCACCGTGGGGCGGTCAATGAGCAGTTCTTC
few	TRBV4-1	TRBD1	TRBJ1-3	CASSQDLGTGLLSGNTIYF	TGCGCCAGCAGCCAAGATTTAGGGACAGGACTCCTTTCTGGAAACACCATATATTTT
.	TRBV11-2	TRBD2	TRBJ2-3	CASNIAGTISSTDTQYF	TGTGCCAGCAATATAGCGGGGACCATTTCTAGCACAGATACGCAGTATTTT
many	TRBV12-3/TRBV12-4	TRBD1	TRBJ1-1	CASSLGTVKGGTEAFF	TGTGCCAGCAGTCTCGGGACAGTGAAGGGTGGCACTGAAGCTTTCTTT
.	TRBV4-3	.	TRBJ2-6	CASSQASGIGANVLTF	TGCGCCAGCAGCCAAGCGTCGGGGATTGGGGCCAACGTCCTGACTTTC
many	TRBV7-9	TRBD1	TRBJ2-1	CATQGDSANEQFF	TGTGCCACCCAGGGGGACAGCGCCAATGAGCAGTTCTTC
few	TRBV7-8	.	TRBJ2-2	CASSLARRGRGTGELFF	TGTGCCAGCAGCTTAGCCCGAAGAGGGAGGGGGACCGGGGAGCTGTTTTTT
few	TRBV27	TRBD2	TRBJ2-2	CASSTPREGGNTGELFF	TGTGCCAGCAGTACCCCGCGGGAGGGCGGAAACACCGGGGAGCTGTTTTTT
.	TRBV6-2/TRBV6-3	.	TRBJ1-2	CASSRDPQGNYGYTF	TGTGCCAGCAGCCGCGATCCTCAGGGAAACTATGGCTACACCTTC
.	TRBV14	TRBD1	TRBJ2-5	CASRPTGVRQTQYF	TGTGCCAGCAGACCTACAGGGGTGAGACAGACCCAGTACTTC
many	TRBV15	.	TRBJ1-1	CATSKGGPEAFF	TGTGCCACCAGTAAGGGTGGGCCTGAAGCTTTCTTT
.	TRBV7-3	.	TRBJ1-1	CASSASGRSGGDTEAFF	TGTGCCAGCAGCGCCTCAGGTCGGTCAGGTGGGGACACTGAAGCTTTCTTT
.	TRBV6-1	.	TRBJ2-5	CASSPSEGETQYF	TGTGCCAGCAGCCCTTCAGAGGGAGAGACCCAGTACTTC
few	TRBV19	.	TRBJ1-2	CASSIPGRANYGYTF	TGTGCCAGTAGTATCCCGGGCAGGGCTAACTATGGCTACACCTTC
.	TRBV6-1	.	TRBJ2-1	CASSKTRVAIYNEQFF	TGTGCCAGCAGTAAGACCCGGGTCGCAATCTACAATGAGCAGTTCTTC
few	TRBV7-9	.	TRBJ2-7	CASSFGGDQQYF	TGTGCCAGCAGCTTTGGTGGGGACCAGCAGTACTTC
.	TRBV20-1	.	TRBJ1-6	CSAWGPGDFKDHF	TGCAGTGCATGGGGTCCAGGTGACTTTAAGGACCACTTT
.	TRBV29-1	.	TRBJ1-4	CSVETPQGSEKLFF	TGCAGCGTTGAAACGCCGCAGGGGAGTGAAAAACTGTTTTTT
.	TRBV20-1	.	TRBJ1-5	CSARLPQQSLNQPQHF	TGCAGTGCTAGACTCCCTCAACAGTCTCTCAATCAGCCCCAGCATTTT
.	TRBV20-1	TRBD1	TRBJ1-3	CSARDRGSGSGNTIYF	TGCAGTGCTAGAGACAGGGGGTCGGGGTCTGGAAACACCATATATTTT
.	TRBV6-5	.	TRBJ2-3	CASSYPGTRADTQYF	TGTGCCAGCAGTTACCCCGGGACACGGGCAGATACGCAGTATTTT
.	TRBV2	.	TRBJ2-5	CASSGGRGRETQYF	TGTGCCAGCAGCGGGGGTCGGGGGCGAGAGACCCAGTACTTC
.	TRBV6-1	.	TRBJ2-1	CASSNVRLDYNEQFF	TGTGCCAGCAGTAACGTACGGCTTGACTACAATGAGCAGTTCTTC
few	TRBV4-3	.	TRBJ2-6	CASSPTGFSGANVLTF	TGCGCCAGCAGCCCTACAGGGTTCTCTGGGGCCAACGTCCTGACTTTC
.	TRBV28	TRBD1	TRBJ2-6	CASSFLGQGAFGANVLTF	TGTGCCAGCAGTTTCCTGGGACAGGGGGCGTTTGGGGCCAACGTCCTGACTTTC
.	TRBV4-3	.	TRBJ2-3	CASSQDSARDTQYF	TGCGCCAGCAGCCAAGATTCTGCTCGAGATACGCAGTATTTT
.	TRBV7-8	.	TRBJ2-1	CASSLKGGPTYNEQFF	TGTGCCAGCAGCTTAAAGGGCGGGCCGACCTACAATGAGCAGTTCTTC
many	TRBV29-1	.	TRBJ2-3	CSVQRGSADTQYF	TGCAGCGTTCAGCGAGGCAGTGCAGATACGCAGTATTTT
few	TRBV9	.	TRBJ1-4	CASIHRTQHRTNEKLFF	TGTGCCAGCATACACAGGACGCAACATCGGACTAATGAAAAACTGTTTTTT
few	TRBV4-2	.	TRBJ1-5	CASSRSLRANQPQHF	TGTGCCAGCAGCCGGTCACTGAGGGCCAATCAGCCCCAGCATTTT
once	TRBV25-1	TRBD1	TRBJ2-7	CASSRDSSIYEQYF	TGTGCCAGCAGCAGGGACAGCTCGATCTACGAGCAGTACTTC
.	TRBV20-1	.	TRBJ2-3	CSANEAASTDTQYF	TGCAGTGCTAATGAAGCGGCTAGCACAGATACGCAGTATTTT
.	TRBV2	.	TRBJ2-1	CASSETFYNEQFF	TGTGCCAGCAGTGAGACTTTTTACAATGAGCAGTTCTTC